Reported below is one T cell receptor (beta chain). The antigen is undetermined. The CDR3 contains 15 residues. V lost 3 bases and J lost 1, with 10 bases in between. Germline V gene lookup returns CDR1 LNHDA and CDR2 SQIVND (reference sequence). This sample is drawn from a study of T-cell reconstitution after alpha-beta-depleted transplantation in children. General study results and limits: In some patients, recipient T cells and intrathymic progenitors surviving conditioning explained high day-60 diversity. There were reportedly several hundred expanded graft clones from which alpha-beta T cells came about two months after transplant. Newly made T cells mostly supplied T-cell counts and diversity one year after transplant.

Construction of the TCRbeta library involved unique molecular identifiers. MiXCR, applied by TCRdb to the PCR reads, yields one record per CDR3 protein. Of 480,000 or so distinct CDR3 sequences in the sample, about 11% were seen once. The specimen comprised PBMCs, sampled before TCRalphabeta/CD19-depleted stem cell transplant. This sequence originates from a child aged 2-15 years with inherited bone marrow failure, due to receive a stem cell transplant. J is TRBJ2-1 and V is TRBV19; no definite D call. In DNA form, the CDR3 reads TGTGCCAGTAGTATGCAGTGGGGATCCTACAATGAGCAGTTCTTC. Protein: CASSMQWGSYNEQFF.